This record looks at one T cell receptor beta chain sequence and its context. Its cognate antigen is unknown. Evenly divided among several immunoSEQ plates was the genomic DNA of each subset. Clones were sequenced by immunoSEQ multiplex PCR, and TCRdb holds only the in-frame ones, with some missing. Found here are over 1.5 million clones, approximately 98% of them singletons; the top ten hold approximately 0.45%. The sample originates from a study of shared clonotypes between healthy human individuals. The CDR3 contains 13 residues. V was pared by 6 bases and J by 3 bases, with 5 bases of the junction left unmatched. Germline values: CDR1 SGHNT, CDR2 YENEEA. Regarding the study as a whole: The represented genetic and exposure-history diversity was limited by the small number of donors.

This rearrangement joins TRBV11-3 to TRBJ2-7, with TRBD1 matching 7 bases. The specimen sequenced was naive CD4+ T cells sorted from blood. Subset described: CD45RA+ positively selected. This sequence was found in a man aged 25 to 45 in good health. CDR3 protein: CASRGTADYEQYF. As DNA, the CDR3 is TGTGCCAGCAGGGGGACAGCAGACTACGAGCAGTACTTC.